This T cell receptor (beta chain) was identified during a study of T cell responses to AZD1222 COVID-19 vaccine. Study-level findings and limits: Increases in Spike-specific TCR breadth and depth were seen after two AZD1222 doses.

Clones were read by immunoSEQ multiplex PCR, and TCRdb kept only the in-frame ones, dropping some. The sample consists of roughly 100,000 clones, 88% of them appearing once. Germline V lookup: CDR1 KGHSH, CDR2 LQKENI. This CDR3 contains 15 residues. The V end lost 5 bases, the J end lost 0 bases, and 10 bases lay between the germline ends. For this clone: Its target is not known.

The TCR sequence derives from an adult in good health. The material was peripheral blood, obtained on day 0 of AZD1222 vaccination. V and J are TRBV18 and TRBJ1-4, with D maybe TRBD1 (6 bases). The CDR3 sequence: CASSTQGSTNEKLFF. Here the CDR3 DNA reads TGTGCCAGCTCAACACAGGGTTCAACTAATGAAAAACTGTTTTTT.